Below, one TCR beta chain is given with its context. Germline loops: CDR1 MNHNY, CDR2 SVGAGI (reference sequence). This CDR3 comprises 12 residues. V was clipped by 11 bases and J by 4 bases, with 14 bases between them. The sample originates from a study of blood T cells in healthy people across ages. Alongside a J-beta primer mix, a sample-barcoded 5' primer served in a second PCR lasting 7 to 11 cycles. A single record per CDR3 protein comes from TCRdb applying MiXCR to the 5' RACE reads. Counted here are about 900,000 distinct CDR3 sequences, under 50% occurring once; the ten biggest clones make up around 15%.

The sample taken for sequencing was blood. The genes are TRBV6-6 and TRBJ1-2; TRBD1 is a possible D gene (5 bases). This TCR was sampled from a man aged 30-40 years in good health. CDR3 region: CACAQGLYGYTF. The CDR3 DNA follows: TGTGCCTGCGCCCAGGGTCTCTATGGCTACACCTTC.